The present TCR beta chain was sequenced within a study of T cell responses to AZD1222 COVID-19 vaccine. The V gene end was trimmed by 4 bases and the J gene end by 5 bases; junction bases not matched to a gene: 7. The CDR3 length is 16 residues. Germline loops: CDR1 MGHDK, CDR2 SYGVNS. To note about this clone: Its antigen is unidentified.

Method: immunoSEQ multiplex PCR; TCRdb's copy keeps in-frame clones and lacks some. Found here are under 150,000 clones, around 85% of them singletons; the top ten hold about 1.5%. Study-level results: The peak T cell response came first, and repertoires were sampled only after it.

The rearrangement joins TRBV25-1 to TRBJ2-1, with 11 bases that match TRBD2. The sequence derives from an adult in good health. The sample was peripheral blood, taken on day 0 of AZD1222 vaccination. In nucleotides, the CDR3 is TGTGCCAGCAGTGTCGCCGGGACTAGCGGAAACAATGAGCAGTTCTTC. Translated, it gives CASSVAGTSGNNEQFF.